This T cell receptor (beta chain) was sequenced for a study of T cell repertoires in cytomegalovirus infection. For the study at large: Public signatures in TCR beta pointed to CMV infection and matching HLA type. Points from the study as a whole: The cumulative frequency of public TCR beta families distinguished individuals who carried CMV together with the relevant HLA. HLA-C-restricted CMV clonotypes gave the most frequent clonotype in two of eight donors.

TCRdb redid the calling of the reads with MiXCR, one entry per CDR3 protein. The table shows hundreds of thousands of distinct CDR3 sequences, with around 32% occurring only once. The CDR3 spans 13 residues. V lost 3 bases to trimming and J lost 6 bases, with 9 bases between them. Germline V gives CDR1 KGHSH, CDR2 LQKENI. Note on this clonotype: The antigen is not known.

The sequenced sample was PBMCs. V and J are TRBV18 and TRBJ1-5; D call uncertain. This receptor was taken from a human donor in good health (CMV status not recorded). Some clones in this sample may be carry-over from other donors' samples. The CDR3 protein is CASSPEERQPQHF. The CDR3 DNA sequence: TGTGCCAGCTCACCGGAAGAGCGTCAGCCCCAGCATTTT.